Below, 11 T cell receptor beta chains from the same sample are listed, as sequenced in a study of blood T cell repertoires in COVID-19. TCRdb keeps only in-frame clones here, not all; method: immunoSEQ multiplex PCR. The sample carries 350,000 to 400,000 clones, roughly 90% recorded once. The source material was peripheral blood. These receptors were taken from a woman aged 30 to 39 with COVID-19, enrolled during active disease.

The chain joins TRBV4-2 to TRBJ2-3; TRBD2 agrees at 9 bases. Looked up from germline, CDR1 is LGHNA and CDR2 is YNFKEQ. CDR3 length: 16 residues. V dropped 1 base and J dropped 4; count of bases not matched to a gene: 6. For the CDR3, the DNA is TGTGCCAGCAGCCAAGTTAGCGGGGGAGGGGCAGATACGCAGTATTTT. As protein: CASSQVSGGGADTQYF.

There are a few counts of this clone. The chain joins TRBV2 to TRBJ2-2, with D possibly being TRBD1 (6 bases). The CDR3 spans 15 residues. V lost 2 bases and J lost 3, with 10 bases in between. Per the germline V gene, CDR1 is SNHLY and CDR2 is FYNNEI. CDR3 nucleotide sequence: TGTGCCAGCAGTGAATCTGCAGGGGACACCGGGGAGCTGTTTTTT. Translation gives CASSESAGDTGELFF.

The rearrangement uses TRBV11-3 and TRBJ2-5, with 8 bases that match TRBD1. Germline CDR1 SGHNT, CDR2 YENEEA. The V segment lost 1 base and the J segment 5 bases; nucleotides outside the gene matches: 21. This CDR3 has 20 amino acids. As DNA, the CDR3 is TGTGCCAGCAGCTTAGGGGCCCCCAGGGGGATGACAGGGGACGTGGAGACCCAGTACTTC. This codes for CASSLGAPRGMTGDVETQYF. Using reference TRBV11-3 and TRBJ2-5 for the parts outside the CDR3, the full variable domain is EAGVVQSPRYKIIEKKQPVAFWCNPISGHNTLYWYLQNLGQGPELLIRYENEEAVDDSQLPKDRFSAERLKGVDSTLKIQPAELGDSAVYLCASSLGAPRGMTGDVETQYFGPGTRLLVL.

The chain joins TRBV19 to TRBJ1-1; tentatively, D is TRBD1 (5 bases). The CDR3 is 15 residues long. CDR1 and CDR2 from the germline V gene are LNHDA and SQIVND (reference sequence). The V gene lost 5 bases and the J gene lost 1 base, with 14 bases spanning the gap. The CDR3 here is CASSASDSRNTEAFF. The CDR3 coding sequence is TGTGCCAGTAGTGCCTCCGACAGTCGGAACACTGAAGCTTTCTTT.

This rearrangement joins TRBV28 to TRBJ2-7, with TRBD1 matching over 9 bases. V shed 6 bases, J shed 2 bases, and the junction held 8 bases outside the gene matches. Germline V gene data show CDR1 as MDHEN and CDR2 as SYDVKM. The CDR3 is 15 amino acids. CDR3 residues: CASRHRGLVAYEQYF. The CDR3 DNA reads as TGTGCCAGCAGACACAGGGGGCTCGTCGCCTACGAGCAGTACTTC. Full variable domain (remainder filled in from reference TRBV28 and TRBJ2-7): DVKVTQSSRYLVKRTGEKVFLECVQDMDHENMFWYRQDPGLGLRLIYFSYDVKMKEKGDIPEGYSVSREKKERFSLILESASTNQTSMYLCASRHRGLVAYEQYFGPGTRLTVT.

The V call is TRBV11-3, the J call TRBJ2-2; TRBD2 agrees at 8 bases. This CDR3 has 18 amino acids. V dropped 5 bases and J dropped 6; count of bases not matched to a gene: 17. Looked up from germline, CDR1 is SGHNT and CDR2 is YENEEA. CDR3 nucleotides: TGTGCCAGCAGCCTTCGGGGGGGAGGGACGAGAGTACCCGGGGAGCTGTTTTTT. The encoded protein is CASSLRGGGTRVPGELFF.

As DNA, the CDR3 is TGTGCCAGCGGTGGCCTCCGTAGCAATCAGCCCCAGCATTTT. Translation: CASGGLRSNQPQHF. The rearrangement uses TRBV28 and TRBJ1-5; D is unclear. V gave up 8 bases and J gave up 0 bases, with 11 bases separating them. There are 14 residues in the CDR3. CDR1 MDHEN and CDR2 SYDVKM come from the germline V gene.

V usage is TRBV27 and J usage is TRBJ2-7; D uncertain. The germline V and J ends were trimmed by 5 bases and 0 bases, with 17 bases remaining between them. The CDR3 length is 16 residues. Germline V gene lookup returns CDR1 MNHEY and CDR2 SMNVEV (reference sequence). For the CDR3, the DNA is TGTGCCAGCAGTGTTTACTGGAAGAACAGCTCCTACGAGCAGTACTTC. Encoded protein: CASSVYWKNSSYEQYF.

The chain employs TRBV29-1 and TRBJ1-4; weak D call: TRBD1 (5 bases). This CDR3 spans 13 amino acids. Deletions cut 6 bases from V and 3 bases from J, with 11 bases between. Looked up from germline, CDR1 is SQVTM and CDR2 is ANQGSEA. The CDR3 reads CSVQGAANEKLFF. As DNA, the CDR3 is TGCAGCGTGCAGGGTGCGGCTAATGAAAAACTGTTTTTT.

The rearrangement uses TRBV24-1 and TRBJ2-5; TRBD2 might be the D (6 bases). Germline V gene sequence: CDR1 KGHDR, CDR2 SFDVKD. The CDR3 totals 12 residues. V shed 9 bases and J shed 3 bases, with 10 bases lying between them. CDR3 protein: CATSGEEETQYF. The CDR3 DNA reads TGTGCCACCTCCGGGGAGGAAGAGACCCAGTACTTC.

The chain carries TRBV4-3 and TRBJ2-7; perhaps TRBD1 as D (7 bases). V was cut by 4 bases and J by 3 bases, with 16 bases left in between. The CDR3 contains 15 residues. The germline V gene has CDR1 LGHNA and CDR2 YSLEER. CDR3 in amino acids: CASSPYRGAGYEQYF. CDR3 DNA: TGCGCCAGCAGCCCGTACAGGGGAGCGGGCTACGAGCAGTACTTC.